This paragraph reports one TCR beta chain. Sequenced by immunoSEQ multiplex PCR; TCRdb stores in-frame clones only, minus some. This sample carries under 50,000 clones, about 93% of them seen once, and the ten largest clones take roughly 0.69%. This sample is part of a study of T cell changes during pregnancy in multiple sclerosis. Germline V gene lookup returns CDR1 SGHTA and CDR2 FQGNSA. V was clipped by 0 bases and J by 3 bases, with 8 bases between them. The CDR3 spans 14 residues. The clonotype comes from a female donor in good health, enrolled as a control in a pregnancy study. This chain links TRBV7-2 with TRBJ1-2; no clear D. Specimen: CD4+ T cells from peripheral blood mononuclear cells, collected in the second trimester of pregnancy. DNA of the CDR3: TGTGCCAGCAGCTTAGCCCGAGAGCACTATGGCTACACCTTC. This translates into CASSLAREHYGYTF.